These 23 T cell receptor beta chains were sequenced from one sample in a study of T cell responses to AZD1222 COVID-19 vaccine. Here immunoSEQ multiplex PCR was the method, and the copy in TCRdb shows in-frame clones only, minus some. The sample shows 100,000 to 150,000 clones, about 90% of them seen only once. Sample: peripheral blood, taken on day 0 of AZD1222 vaccination. The source is an adult in good health.

The rearrangement links TRBV6-5 to TRBJ2-7; the match to TRBD2 covers 7 bases. Germline V gene sequence: CDR1 MNHEY, CDR2 SVGAGI. Germline trimming cut 4 bases from V and 1 base from J; bases unmatched to any gene: 10. CDR3 length: 16 amino acids. The CDR3 region is CASSSLWRELSYEQYF. CDR3 DNA: TGTGCCAGCAGTTCCCTGTGGCGGGAGTTGTCCTACGAGCAGTACTTC.

This rearrangement joins TRBV10-2 to TRBJ2-7; D not resolved. The ends were cut back, 4 bases at V and 3 bases at J, with 16 bases in the middle. The germline gives CDR1 WSHSY, CDR2 SAAADI. The CDR3 spans 15 residues. The CDR3 DNA reads TGCGCCAGCAGTGGGTCTCGCGATTCGGACTACGAGCAGTACTTC. Amino acids: CASSGSRDSDYEQYF.

This clone was observed a handful of times. The V and J genes are TRBV6-5 and TRBJ1-2; D gene uncertain. V was cut by 2 bases and J by 6 bases, with 13 bases left in between. Germline CDR1 MNHEY, CDR2 SVGAGI. CDR3 length: 14 residues. The CDR3 region has the DNA TGTGCCAGCAGTTACGGTCGGAGTTGGGATGGCTACACCTTC. It yields the protein CASSYGRSWDGYTF.

The gene calls are TRBV7-2 and TRBJ1-1, with no clear D. CDR1 and CDR2 (germline): SGHTA, FQGNSA. The CDR3 is made up of 13 amino acids. V lost 1 base and J lost 8, with 11 bases in between. The CDR3 loop reads CASSLVTTREAFF. The CDR3 bases are TGTGCCAGCAGCTTAGTTACAACGCGCGAAGCTTTCTTT.

V and J are TRBV5-1 and TRBJ2-7; TRBD1 matches at 8 bases. Per germline, CDR1 SGHRS and CDR2 YFSETQ. V shed 4 bases and J 2 bases; nucleotides not matched to a gene: 5. The CDR3 consists of 14 residues. The CDR3 loop is CASSLGTGPYEQYF. The CDR3 region has the DNA TGCGCCAGCAGCCTCGGGACAGGACCCTACGAGCAGTACTTC.

The chain combines TRBV29-1 with TRBJ2-7; D is perhaps TRBD2 (5 bases). CDR3 length: 11 amino acids. V gave up 2 bases and J gave up 9 bases, with 11 bases separating them. Germline CDR1 SQVTM, CDR2 ANQGSEA. For the CDR3, the DNA is TGCAGCGTTGAAACGGGGTCGATGCAGTACTTC. It yields the protein CSVETGSMQYF.

This clone appeared a few times. The chain couples TRBV6-1 to TRBJ1-3, with TRBD1 matching over 8 bases. The germline V gene has CDR1 MNHNS and CDR2 SASEGT. The CDR3 spans 18 residues. V lost 1 base and J lost 0; bases outside the gene matches: 8. CDR3 in DNA: TGTGCCAGCAGTGAAGGCTATGGACAGGGCCTCTCTGGAAACACCATATATTTT. The encoded protein is CASSEGYGQGLSGNTIYF.

V and J are TRBV7-9 and TRBJ1-5, with 7 positions matching TRBD1. CDR1 and CDR2 from the germline V gene are SEHNR and FQNEAQ (reference sequence). Losses at the gene ends were 5 bases for V and 3 bases for J; bases not matched to a gene: 4. The CDR3 is 14 residues long. The CDR3 here is CASSPGTANQPQHF. DNA for the CDR3: TGTGCCAGCAGCCCAGGGACAGCCAATCAGCCCCAGCATTTT.

The chain joins TRBV20-1 to TRBJ1-1; no reliable D call. Germline CDR1 and CDR2: DFQATT and SNEGSKA (reference sequence). The CDR3 consists of 11 residues. V was clipped by 0 bases and J by 6 bases, with 5 bases between them. The CDR3 loop is CSAREGPEAFF. CDR3 sequence (DNA): TGCAGTGCTAGAGAGGGCCCTGAAGCTTTCTTT.

The chain recombines TRBV19 with TRBJ2-3; a possible D gene is TRBD2 (5 bases). V gave up 8 bases and J gave up 6 bases, with 15 bases separating them. From germline, CDR1 is LNHDA and CDR2 SQIVND (reference sequence). CDR3 length equals 13 residues. CDR3 bases: TGTGCCAGTTTGGACTGGGAGTTCGATACGCAGTATTTT. Its protein product is CASLDWEFDTQYF.

This chain links TRBV5-1 with TRBJ2-3, with TRBD2 identical over 8 bases. The trim removed 4 bases at V and 4 bases at J, leaving 5 bases unmatched. The CDR3 has 14 residues. CDR1 is SGHRS and CDR2 is YFSETQ in the germline V gene. The CDR3 reads CASSAGLGADTQYF. CDR3 coding DNA: TGCGCCAGCAGCGCGGGACTAGGGGCAGATACGCAGTATTTT.

CDR3 amino acids: CASNTGQATYHGYTF. The CDR3 DNA reads as TGTGCCAGCAACACAGGACAGGCTACCTATCATGGCTACACCTTC. The rearrangement uses TRBV28 and TRBJ1-2, with 7 bases lining up with TRBD1. The length of the CDR3 is 15 residues. CDR1 is MDHEN, CDR2 SYDVKM, per germline. V dropped 7 bases and J dropped 6; count of bases not matched to a gene: 14.

The chain has TRBV7-9 and TRBJ2-5; D perhaps matches TRBD2 (6 bases). Trimming stripped 7 bases from V and 2 bases from J, with 11 bases between. The CDR3 is 13 amino acids. Germline CDR1 and CDR2: SEHNR and FQNEAQ (reference sequence). The DNA of the CDR3 is TGTGCCAGCAAATCGGCGGGGCAAGAGACCCAGTACTTC. It codes for CASKSAGQETQYF.

The genes are TRBV7-3 and TRBJ1-1; unclear D gene. The CDR3 has 13 residues. V was cut by 4 bases and J by 4 bases, with 10 bases left in between. The germline CDR1 and CDR2 sequences are SGHTA and FQGTGA. The CDR3 protein is CASSSMFGTEAFF. CDR3 coding DNA: TGTGCCAGCAGCTCTATGTTTGGCACTGAAGCTTTCTTT.

The CDR3 coding sequence is TGTGCCAGCAGCTTCGGGGGAATCCCCTATGGCTACACCTTC. Encoded protein: CASSFGGIPYGYTF. The chain joins TRBV5-6 to TRBJ1-2, with TRBD1 as a possible D gene (5 bases). The CDR3 length is 14 residues. Germline V lookup: CDR1 SGHDT, CDR2 YYEEEE. V was cut by 2 bases and J by 4 bases, with 12 bases left in between.

The rearrangement uses TRBV7-2 and TRBJ1-5, with D possibly TRBD1 on 6 matching bases. With 3 bases removed from V and 7 bases from J, the gap between germline ends came to 13 bases. The length of the CDR3 is 14 residues. From germline, CDR1 is SGHTA and CDR2 FQGNSA. The chain's CDR3 is CASSLGGGDQPQHF. DNA of the CDR3: TGTGCCAGCAGCTTGGGGGGCGGGGACCAGCCCCAGCATTTT.

The gene calls are TRBV5-8 and TRBJ2-5, with 8 positions matching TRBD2. V was pared by 0 bases and J by 2 bases, with 12 bases of the junction left unmatched. Germline V gene data show CDR1 as SGHTS and CDR2 as YDEGEE. The CDR3 spans 18 residues. The CDR3 protein is CASSLVTSGKRTQETQYF. In DNA, the CDR3 is TGTGCCAGCAGCTTGGTAACTAGCGGTAAACGTACTCAAGAGACCCAGTACTTC.

V is TRBV19 and J is TRBJ2-7, with D tentatively TRBD1 (6 bases). Per germline, CDR1 LNHDA and CDR2 SQIVND (reference sequence). The CDR3 has 13 amino acids. V dropped 5 bases and J dropped 5 bases, with 13 bases sitting between them. The CDR3 loop reads CASSHREWHEQYF. Written as DNA, the CDR3 is TGTGCCAGTAGTCACAGGGAATGGCACGAGCAGTACTTC.

The DNA for the CDR3 is TGTGCCAGCAGCAAAGGGGGACAGGGGCAGGGTGAGCAGTTCTTC. It is translated as CASSKGGQGQGEQFF. V and J are TRBV7-3 and TRBJ2-1, with 10 bases lining up with TRBD1. From germline, CDR1 is SGHTA and CDR2 FQGTGA. The V segment lost 5 bases and the J segment 9 bases; nucleotides outside the gene matches: 10. This CDR3 contains 15 residues.

The CDR3 sequence is CAIRRMRDIPYEQYF. For the CDR3, the DNA is TGTGCTATCAGGCGGATGCGGGATATTCCCTACGAGCAGTACTTC. This chain links TRBV11-2 with TRBJ2-7; perhaps TRBD2 as D (6 bases). The CDR3 spans 15 residues. The germline V gene encodes CDR1 SGHAT and CDR2 FQNNGV.

In DNA, the CDR3 is TGTGCCAGCAGCTCCAGGGACGGCGGGAGGGCCTTCAATGAGCAGTTCTTC. Translation: CASSSRDGGRAFNEQFF. The rearrangement joins TRBV11-2 to TRBJ2-1; 9 bases are a match to TRBD2. CDR3 size: 17 residues. V lost 4 bases to trimming and J lost 6 bases; unmatched junction nucleotides: 13. Germline assignment: CDR1 SGHAT and CDR2 FQNNGV.

The chain joins TRBV10-3 to TRBJ2-7; D ambiguous. This CDR3 contains 14 residues. The germline V and J ends were trimmed by 1 base and 0 bases, with 7 bases remaining between them. Looked up from germline, CDR1 is ENHRY and CDR2 is SYGVKD. The CDR3 here is CAISEFWSSYEQYF. CDR3 DNA: TGTGCCATCAGTGAGTTTTGGAGCTCCTACGAGCAGTACTTC.

The chain joins TRBV29-1 to TRBJ2-7, with 8 bases aligning to TRBD1. Unmatched junction bases numbered 11, after V lost 4 bases and J lost 6 bases. The CDR3 totals 14 residues. In germline, CDR1 is SQVTM, CDR2 ANQGSEA. DNA of the CDR3: TGCAGCGTTGTTGGAACTGATACAGGGGGCGAGCAGTACTTC. This codes for CSVVGTDTGGEQYF.